This entry lists 30 T cell receptor beta chains sequenced from one sample in a study of T-cell reconstitution after alpha-beta-depleted transplantation in children. TCRbeta library preparation incorporated unique molecular identifiers. TCRdb re-called the PCR reads through MiXCR, storing one row per CDR3 protein. The data hold about 610,000 distinct CDR3 sequences, with 8% to 11% observed a single time. Source: PBMCs from the stem cell graft donor, taken from the stem cell graft. These receptors all stem from a human donor who donated a stem cell graft to a child with acute myeloid leukemia.

This clonotype was found many times. The V call is TRBV9, the J call TRBJ2-1; 9 nucleotides match TRBD1. This CDR3 contains 16 residues. V shed 0 bases and J 4 bases; nucleotides not matched to a gene: 5. CDR1 and CDR2 (germline): SGDLS, YYNGEE. The CDR3 region is CASSVAGQGFYNEQFF. The CDR3 coding sequence is TGTGCCAGCAGCGTAGCGGGACAGGGTTTTTACAATGAGCAGTTCTTC.

This clonotype was recorded at least ten times. The rearrangement uses TRBV12-3 or TRBV12-4 and TRBJ2-2; TRBD2 might be the D (5 bases). V was cut by 3 bases and J by 6 bases, with 8 bases left in between. CDR3 size: 13 residues. Here the CDR3 reads CASSFLRAGELFF. The CDR3 bases are TGTGCCAGCAGTTTCTTGCGGGCCGGGGAGCTGTTTTTT.

The chain is built from TRBV24-1 and TRBJ2-1, with 7 nucleotides matching TRBD1. Trimming at V came to 7 bases and at J to 5 bases, leaving 13 bases not matched to a gene. CDR3 length equals 16 residues. The germline gives CDR1 KGHDR, CDR2 SFDVKD. In nucleotides, the CDR3 is TGTGCCACCAGCGACCCGGGCAGGGGGAAGCACAATGAGCAGTTCTTC. Protein: CATSDPGRGKHNEQFF.

This clonotype has just a few counts. Relative to the germline gene, one junction end is altered; a read error may explain this. The chain couples TRBV6-2 or TRBV6-3 to TRBJ1-1, with a tentative D call TRBD1 (5 bases). Germline lookup yields CDR1 MNHEY and CDR2 SVGEGT. CDR3 length equals 12 residues. In DNA, the CDR3 is TGTGCCAGCACTACTACCGGGACCGGCAACATCTTT. It yields the protein CASTTTGTGNIF.

This clonotype was counted a few times. The rearrangement uses TRBV5-4 and TRBJ2-3; D unresolved. The CDR3 contains 16 residues. Trimming removed 4 bases at V and 2 bases at J, with 17 bases between. The germline V gene encodes CDR1 SGHNT and CDR2 YYREEE (reference sequence). CDR3 DNA: TGTGCCAGCAGCCCCTGGGCGGTGCACAACACAGATACGCAGTATTTT. Protein: CASSPWAVHNTDTQYF.

This clonotype was seen more than once but under ten times. The genes are TRBV7-9 and TRBJ2-1, with D possibly TRBD1 on 6 matching bases. Germline V gene lookup returns CDR1 SEHNR and CDR2 FQNEAQ (reference sequence). Trimming pared 5 bases from V and 6 bases from J, leaving 8 bases between. The CDR3 sequence is 12 residues long. As DNA, the CDR3 is TGTGCCAGCAGCGCGGACAGCAATGAGCAGTTCTTC. This translates into CASSADSNEQFF.

This clonotype has a handful of counts. This chain joins TRBV25-1 and TRBJ1-5; perhaps TRBD1 as D (6 bases). CDR1 and CDR2 from the germline V gene are MGHDK and SYGVNS. The V end lost 5 bases, the J end lost 5 bases, and 10 bases lay between the germline ends. The CDR3 is 13 amino acids. The CDR3 DNA sequence: TGTGCCAGCAGTCGGGACACCCATCAGCCCCAGCATTTT. This encodes CASSRDTHQPQHF.

This clonotype showed up many times. The chain combines TRBV29-1 with TRBJ2-5; D remains ambiguous. This CDR3 spans 13 amino acids. Germline V gene data show CDR1 as SQVTM and CDR2 as ANQGSEA. V was shortened by 6 bases and J by 5 bases, with 16 bases between the two germline ends. The DNA of the CDR3 is TGCAGCGTGGACCCTGAGGTAGAGGAGACCCAGTACTTC. Protein: CSVDPEVEETQYF.

The V call is TRBV24-1, the J call TRBJ1-2; D ambiguous. This CDR3 has 13 amino acids. CDR1 is KGHDR, CDR2 SFDVKD, per germline. Trimming left V 0 bases short and J 5 bases short, with 6 bases between. As DNA, the CDR3 is TGTGCCACCAGTGATTTGAACACTTATGGCTACACCTTC. Protein product: CATSDLNTYGYTF.

This CDR3 is CASSPSSRQGHGYTF. The CDR3, as DNA: TGTGCCAGCAGTCCCTCCTCCCGACAGGGGCATGGCTACACCTTC. This chain joins TRBV6-2 or TRBV6-3 and TRBJ1-2, with 8 bases aligning to TRBD1. In germline, CDR1 is MNHEY, CDR2 SVGEGT. The CDR3 extends over 15 amino acids. V shed 5 bases and J 6 bases; nucleotides not matched to a gene: 11.

This clonotype has more than one count but fewer than ten. The chain employs TRBV6-5 and TRBJ2-3, with TRBD1 as a possible D gene (6 bases). Looked up from germline, CDR1 is MNHEY and CDR2 is SVGAGI. This CDR3 has 12 amino acids. The V and J ends lost 7 bases and 2 bases respectively, with 7 bases between them. CDR3 sequence: CASKGVTDTQYF. DNA for the CDR3: TGTGCCAGCAAGGGGGTCACAGATACGCAGTATTTT.

This clonotype has just a few counts. The CDR3 region has the DNA TGTGCCAGCAGTTACCGGGCGGACCAAGAGACCCAGTACTTC. Translating it yields CASSYRADQETQYF. The rearrangement links TRBV6-2 or TRBV6-3 to TRBJ2-5; no reliable D call. CDR1 and CDR2 from the germline V gene are MNHEY and SVGEGT. V was shortened by 2 bases and J by 0 bases, with 7 bases between the two germline ends. The CDR3 has 14 amino acids.

This clonotype came up a few times. This rearrangement joins TRBV6-2 or TRBV6-3 to TRBJ2-4; maybe TRBD1 (5 bases). Trimming stripped 4 bases from V and 0 bases from J, with 10 bases between. This CDR3 is 15 amino acids long. Germline CDR1 is MNHEY and CDR2 is SVGEGT. CDR3 residues: CASSFRTIAKNIQYF. The CDR3 region has the DNA TGTGCCAGCAGTTTCCGGACAATAGCCAAAAACATTCAGTACTTC.

This chain uses TRBV7-6 with TRBJ2-7; 14 bases are a match to TRBD2. The CDR3 covers 17 residues. J was trimmed by 2 bases and V by 3 bases; bases with no gene match: 6. CDR1 is SGHVS and CDR2 is FNYEAQ in the germline V gene. The CDR3 here is CASSLGLAGDPPYEQYF. In nucleotides, the CDR3 is TGTGCCAGCAGCTTGGGACTAGCGGGAGACCCCCCCTACGAGCAGTACTTC.

This clonotype was detected only once. A much bigger clone sits one base away, suggesting this may be a read error. The chain uses TRBV15 and TRBJ2-2; tentatively, D is TRBD2 (5 bases). This CDR3 has 15 amino acids. Germline CDR1 and CDR2: LNHNV and YYDKDF (reference sequence). CDR3 sequence: CATRREGTNTGELFF. The CDR3 DNA sequence: TGTGCCACCAGGAGAGAGGGTACGAACACCGGGGAGCTGTTTTTT.

Many counts were recorded for this clonotype. CDR3 protein: CASSPGTGNYNEQFF. The CDR3 DNA sequence: TGTGCCAGCTCACCAGGGACAGGGAATTACAATGAGCAGTTCTTC. This chain uses TRBV18 with TRBJ2-1, with 9 bases lining up with TRBD1. This CDR3 comprises 15 residues. The V and J ends lost 2 bases and 4 bases, in that order; junction bases with no gene match: 3. In germline, CDR1 is KGHSH, CDR2 LQKENI.

In its sample, this clonotype was seen many times. The chain is built from TRBV10-3 and TRBJ2-1, with no clear D. The germline V and J ends were trimmed by 0 bases and 5 bases, with 5 bases remaining between them. The CDR3 totals 13 residues. Germline CDR1 is ENHRY and CDR2 is SYGVKD. DNA for the CDR3: TGTGCCATCAGTGAGTCTGTGAACAATGAGCAGTTCTTC. Residues: CAISESVNNEQFF.

The V and J genes are TRBV27 and TRBJ2-7; D call uncertain. Deletions cut 4 bases from V and 3 bases from J, with 13 bases between. The CDR3 is 14 residues long. Germline V gene sequence: CDR1 MNHEY, CDR2 SMNVEV (reference sequence). The DNA for the CDR3 is TGTGCCAGCAGTTCGTGGGTGGGTGTCTACGAGCAGTACTTC. It encodes CASSSWVGVYEQYF.

The sample holds a few counts of this clonotype. V gene TRBV29-1 combines with J gene TRBJ2-7, with D possibly being TRBD1 (7 bases). The CDR3 runs 12 residues. V was pared by 3 bases and J by 6 bases, with 12 bases between. CDR1 and CDR2 from the germline V gene are SQVTM and ANQGSEA. For the CDR3, the DNA is TGCAGCGTTGATGGTCAGGGGGGCGAGCAGTACTTC. The encoded protein is CSVDGQGGEQYF.

This chain joins TRBV18 and TRBJ2-7; 8 bases fit TRBD1. Germline V gene data show CDR1 as KGHSH and CDR2 as LQKENI. V was pared by 1 base and J by 3 bases, with 8 bases of the junction left unmatched. The CDR3 has 16 residues. The chain's CDR3 is CASSPLVTGELYEQYF. CDR3 DNA sequence: TGTGCCAGCTCACCACTCGTGACAGGGGAGCTCTACGAGCAGTACTTC.

This clonotype was seen more than once but under ten times. The chain is built from TRBV12-3 or TRBV12-4 and TRBJ2-7; 9 nucleotides match TRBD2. V lost 5 bases, J lost 7 bases, and 9 bases stayed unmatched. The CDR3 has 14 amino acids. The CDR3 nucleotides read TGTGCCAGCAGTGAGATTAGCGGGAGTAGGGAGCAGTACTTC. Its translation: CASSEISGSREQYF.

The chain joins TRBV15 to TRBJ2-3, with 9 bases lining up with TRBD2. There are 15 residues in the CDR3. V was clipped by 3 bases and J by 5 bases; unmatched bases: 6. CDR1 is LNHNV, CDR2 YYDKDF, per germline (reference sequence). The CDR3 region has the DNA TGTGCCACCAGCAGCATAGCGGGAGTGGTAGATACGCAGTATTTT. Its translation is CATSSIAGVVDTQYF.

In its sample, this clonotype was seen a few times. This chain links TRBV29-1 with TRBJ2-1; the D is unclear. CDR3 length: 11 amino acids. The V gene lost 6 bases and the J gene lost 6 bases, with 9 bases spanning the gap. Germline V gene sequence: CDR1 SQVTM, CDR2 ANQGSEA. Written as DNA, the CDR3 is TGCAGCGTCGGGTTTTCCAATGAGCAGTTCTTC. Its protein product is CSVGFSNEQFF.

This clonotype was recorded a few times. V usage is TRBV7-3 and J usage is TRBJ2-2; 10 bases are shared with TRBD2. The length of the CDR3 is 17 residues. Looked up from germline, CDR1 is SGHTA and CDR2 is FQGTGA. Germline trimming cut 2 bases from V and 6 bases from J; bases unmatched to any gene: 9. The DNA for the CDR3 is TGTGCCAGCAGCTTAGGGCCTAGCGGGAGTTATGCCGGGGAGCTGTTTTTT. This codes for CASSLGPSGSYAGELFF. The variable domain in full, completed from reference TRBV7-3 and TRBJ2-2, reads GAGVSQTPSNKVTEKGKYVELRCDPISGHTALYWYRQSLGQGPEFLIYFQGTGAADDSGLPNDRFFAVRPEGSVSTLKIQRTERGDSAVYLCASSLGPSGSYAGELFFGEGSRLTVL.

This clonotype was detected only a few times. The chain combines TRBV27 with TRBJ1-2, with 10 bases fitting TRBD1. The V segment lost 3 bases and the J segment 7 bases; nucleotides outside the gene matches: 5. The CDR3 is 14 residues long. Germline assignment: CDR1 MNHEY and CDR2 SMNVEV (reference sequence). CDR3 amino acids: CASSLTGGFAGYTF. CDR3 in DNA: TGTGCCAGCAGTTTGACAGGGGGCTTCGCTGGCTACACCTTC.

The CDR3 coding sequence is TGTGCCAGCAGTTTCACACCCCCCCGCGATACGCAGTATTTT. It specifies CASSFTPPRDTQYF. V gene TRBV28 combines with J gene TRBJ2-3; no clear D. Germline V gene lookup returns CDR1 MDHEN and CDR2 SYDVKM. The CDR3 has 14 residues. V shed 3 bases and J shed 6 bases, with 13 bases lying between them.

This clonotype has at least ten counts. The genes are TRBV20-1 and TRBJ2-3, with 8 bases matching TRBD2. CDR1 is DFQATT, CDR2 SNEGSKA, per germline (reference sequence). The ends lost 2 bases at V and 2 bases at J; junction bases unmatched: 3. The CDR3 extends over 14 amino acids. Written as DNA, the CDR3 is TGCAGTGCTAGACTAGCGGGTACCACAGATACGCAGTATTTT. Translated, it gives CSARLAGTTDTQYF.

With respect to this clonotype: No conserved phenylalanine or tryptophan ends this CDR3, so it is likely a read error. The chain employs TRBV15 and TRBJ2-1; 15 bases are shared with TRBD2. V lost 0 bases and J lost 0; bases outside the gene matches: 9. Germline V gene lookup returns CDR1 LNHNV and CDR2 YYDKDF (reference sequence). This CDR3 spans 21 amino acids. CDR3 sequence (DNA): TGTGCCACCAGCAGAGATCCGCGGACTAGCGGGAGGGCCGGCTCCTACAATGAGCAGTTCATC. It encodes CATSRDPRTSGRAGSYNEQFI.

This clonotype was picked up many times. The CDR3 region is CSVNEETQYF. As DNA, the CDR3 is TGCAGCGTCAATGAAGAGACCCAGTACTTC. The rearrangement joins TRBV29-1 to TRBJ2-5; D remains ambiguous. There are 10 residues in the CDR3. Trimming shortened V by 6 bases and J by 3 bases, and 5 bases separated the two germline ends. Germline CDR1 SQVTM, CDR2 ANQGSEA.

This rearrangement joins TRBV6-6 to TRBJ2-7; D is unclear. The V end lost 5 bases, the J end lost 3 bases, and 11 bases lay between the germline ends. Germline-derived CDR1 and CDR2 are MNHNY and SVGAGI (reference sequence). The length of the CDR3 is 13 residues. The CDR3 DNA reads TGTGCCAGCAGTCCAGGACCCCGCTACGAGCAGTACTTC. Translating it yields CASSPGPRYEQYF.